The text below deals with one T cell receptor (beta chain). As yet, its antigen is unknown. The V end lost 5 bases, the J end lost 0 bases, and 11 bases lay between the germline ends. This CDR3 is built from 14 residues. CDR1 and CDR2 from the germline V gene are SGHRS and YFSETQ. Data came from immunoSEQ multiplex PCR; TCRdb stores just in-frame clones and leaves some out. The sample lists 84,000 or so clones, just over 90% occurring once. The data derive from a study of OX40 agonist ivuxolimab in advanced cancers. Study results and caveats: The study did not work out the antigen specificity of the expanded peripheral T cells. At 0.1 to 3.0 mg/kg, CD4+ and CD8+ blood T cells expanded clonally by week 6.

J is TRBJ1-1 and V is TRBV5-1; D is possibly TRBD1 (6 bases). The sequence came from an adult with an advanced solid tumor such as melanoma, head and neck, liver or kidney cancer. This specimen was CD4+ or CD8+ T cells sorted from blood, taken in a trial of the OX40 agonist ivuxolimab. CDR3 protein: CASRQGRLNTEAFF. The CDR3, as DNA: TGCGCCAGCAGACAGGGACGGTTGAACACTGAAGCTTTCTTT. The full variable domain, rest sourced from reference TRBV5-1 and TRBJ1-1, is KAGVTQTPRYLIKTRGQQVTLSCSPISGHRSVSWYQQTPGQGLQFLFEYFSETQRNKGNFPGRFSGRQFSNSRSEMNVSTLELGDSALYLCASRQGRLNTEAFFGQGTRLTVV.